This passage covers 2 T cell receptor beta chains from one sample sequenced in a study of tumor-infiltrating lymphocytes in primary liver carcinoma. Using a constant-region primer together with ProtoScript II reverse transcriptase, TCR beta cDNA was made from about 500 ng of total RNA. Construction of TCR beta libraries relied on three successive nested multiplex PCR rounds employing slightly modified ARM-PCR. TRBV1-TRBV30 forward and Cbeta reverse primers drove the first two roughly 9-cycle rounds. A single record per CDR3 protein comes from TCRdb applying MiXCR to the multiplex PCR reads. This table has 300,000 to 350,000 distinct CDR3 sequences, less than 75% appearing once. The source of the blood RNA was unsorted whole blood, and germline DNA was extracted as well. Sequences were obtained from peripheral blood. All receptors come from a man between 40 and 49 years old with primary liver carcinoma and hepatitis B virus infection.

Remarks on this clonotype: A read error may account for a junction end that differs from germline. CDR3 loop: CANSYLQTNEGTGELFF. The CDR3 DNA reads TGCGCCAACAGTTACCTCCAAACTAACGAAGGCACCGGGGAGCTGTTTTTT. This chain uses TRBV6-6 with TRBJ2-2, with D uncertain. The CDR3 contains 17 residues. Germline CDR1 is MNHNY and CDR2 is SVGAGI (reference sequence).

The chain joins TRBV14 to TRBJ1-1; D unclear. Trimming removed 1 base at V and 1 base at J, with 16 bases between. The CDR3 extends over 17 amino acids. CDR1 SGHDN and CDR2 FVKESK come from the germline V gene. CDR3 in amino acids: CASSQGWAMNWNTEAFF. As DNA, the CDR3 is TGTGCCAGCAGCCAAGGTTGGGCGATGAATTGGAACACTGAAGCTTTCTTT.